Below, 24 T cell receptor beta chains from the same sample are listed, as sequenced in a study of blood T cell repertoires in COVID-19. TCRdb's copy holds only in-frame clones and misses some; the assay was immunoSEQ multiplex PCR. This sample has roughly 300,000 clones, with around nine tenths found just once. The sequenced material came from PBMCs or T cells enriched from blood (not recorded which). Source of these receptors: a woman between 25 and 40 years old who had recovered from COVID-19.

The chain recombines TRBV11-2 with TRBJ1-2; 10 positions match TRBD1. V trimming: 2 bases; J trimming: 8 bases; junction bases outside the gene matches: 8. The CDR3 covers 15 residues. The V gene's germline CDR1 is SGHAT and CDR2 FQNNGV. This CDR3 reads CASSLLTGGNGGYTF. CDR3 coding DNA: TGTGCCAGCAGCTTATTGACAGGGGGCAATGGGGGCTACACCTTC.

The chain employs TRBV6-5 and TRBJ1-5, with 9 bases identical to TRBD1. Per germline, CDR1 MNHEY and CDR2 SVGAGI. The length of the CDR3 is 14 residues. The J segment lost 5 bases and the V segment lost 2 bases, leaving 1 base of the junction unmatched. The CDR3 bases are TGTGCCAGCAGTTACGGGACAGGGTATCAGCCCCAGCATTTT. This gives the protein CASSYGTGYQPQHF.

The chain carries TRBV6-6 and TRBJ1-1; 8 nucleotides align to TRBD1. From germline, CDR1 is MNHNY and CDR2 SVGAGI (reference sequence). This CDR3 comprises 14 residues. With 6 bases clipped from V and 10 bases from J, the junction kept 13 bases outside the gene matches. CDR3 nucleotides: TGTGCCAGCAGAACCACTGGGACAGGATTAGGAGCTTTCTTT. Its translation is CASRTTGTGLGAFF.

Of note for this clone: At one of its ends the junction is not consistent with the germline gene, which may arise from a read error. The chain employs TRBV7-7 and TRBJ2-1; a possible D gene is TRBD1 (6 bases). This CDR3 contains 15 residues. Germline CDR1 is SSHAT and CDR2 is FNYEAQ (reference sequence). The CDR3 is CASSLAGDRNNEQFF. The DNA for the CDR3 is TGTGCTAGCAGCTTAGCCGGCGACAGGAACAATGAGCAGTTCTTC.

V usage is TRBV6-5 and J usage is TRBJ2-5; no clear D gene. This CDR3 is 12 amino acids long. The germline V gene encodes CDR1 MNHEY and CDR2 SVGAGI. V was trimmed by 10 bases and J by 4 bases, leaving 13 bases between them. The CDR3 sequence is CATSSAVETQYF. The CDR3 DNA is TGTGCCACCTCTTCCGCGGTAGAGACCCAGTACTTC.

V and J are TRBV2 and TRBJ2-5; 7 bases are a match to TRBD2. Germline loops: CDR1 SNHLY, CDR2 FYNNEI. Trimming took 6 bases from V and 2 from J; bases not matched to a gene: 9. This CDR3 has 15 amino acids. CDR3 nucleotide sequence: TGTGCCAGCAGCTCCCCCGGGGGGAGACAAGAGACCCAGTACTTC. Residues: CASSSPGGRQETQYF. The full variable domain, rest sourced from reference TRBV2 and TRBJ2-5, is EPEVTQTPSHQVTQMGQEVILRCVPISNHLYFYWYRQILGQKVEFLVSFYNNEISEKSEIFDDQFSVERPDGSNFTLKIRSTKLEDSAMYFCASSSPGGRQETQYFGPGTRLLVL.

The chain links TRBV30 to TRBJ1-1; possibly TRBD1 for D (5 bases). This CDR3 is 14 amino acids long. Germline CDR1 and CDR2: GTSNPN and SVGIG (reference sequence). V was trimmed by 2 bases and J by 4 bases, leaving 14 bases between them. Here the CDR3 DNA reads TGTGCCTGGAGTTGGGCGGGGCGGTCCACTGAAGCTTTCTTT. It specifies CAWSWAGRSTEAFF. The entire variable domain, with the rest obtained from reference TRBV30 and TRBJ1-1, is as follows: SQTIHQWPATLVQPVGSPLSLECTVEGTSNPNLYWYRQAAGRGLQLLFYSVGIGQISSEVPQNLSASRPQDRQFILSSKKLLLSDSGFYLCAWSWAGRSTEAFFGQGTRLTVV.

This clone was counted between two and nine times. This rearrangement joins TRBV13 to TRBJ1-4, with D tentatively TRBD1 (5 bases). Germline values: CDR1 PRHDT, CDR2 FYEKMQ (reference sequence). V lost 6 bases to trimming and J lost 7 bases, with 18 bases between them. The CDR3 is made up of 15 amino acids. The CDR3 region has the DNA TGTGCCAGCAGACTCAAGGGTGGCGGGGGTGAAAAACTGTTTTTT. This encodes CASRLKGGGGEKLFF.

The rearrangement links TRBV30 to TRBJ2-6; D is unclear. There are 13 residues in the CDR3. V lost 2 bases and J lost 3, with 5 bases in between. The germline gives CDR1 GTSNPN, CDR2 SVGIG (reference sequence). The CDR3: CAWSFGGANVLTF. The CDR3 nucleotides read TGTGCCTGGAGTTTCGGTGGGGCCAACGTCCTGACTTTC.

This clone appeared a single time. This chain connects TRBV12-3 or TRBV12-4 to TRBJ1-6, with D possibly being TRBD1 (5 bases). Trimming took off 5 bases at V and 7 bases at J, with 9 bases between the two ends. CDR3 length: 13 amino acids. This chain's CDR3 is CASSGAGNSPLHF. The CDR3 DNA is TGTGCCAGCAGTGGGGCTGGAAATTCACCCCTCCACTTT.

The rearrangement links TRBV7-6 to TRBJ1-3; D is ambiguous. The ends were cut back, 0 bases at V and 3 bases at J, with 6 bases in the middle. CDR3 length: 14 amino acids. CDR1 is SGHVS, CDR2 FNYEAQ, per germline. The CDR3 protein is CASSLAGSGNTIYF. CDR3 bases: TGTGCCAGCAGCTTAGCTGGGAGTGGAAACACCATATATTTT. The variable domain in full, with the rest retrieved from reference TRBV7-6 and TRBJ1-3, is GAGVSQSPRYKVTKRGQDVALRCDPISGHVSLYWYRQALGQGPEFLTYFNYEAQQDKSGLPNDRFSAERPEGSISTLTIQRTEQRDSAMYRCASSLAGSGNTIYFGEGSWLTVV.

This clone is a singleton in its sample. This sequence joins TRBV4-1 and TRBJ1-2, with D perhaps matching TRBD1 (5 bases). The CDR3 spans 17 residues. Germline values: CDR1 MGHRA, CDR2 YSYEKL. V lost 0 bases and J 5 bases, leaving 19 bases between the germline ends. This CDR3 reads CASSQEGEVLLWYGYTF. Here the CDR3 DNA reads TGCGCCAGCAGCCAAGAAGGGGAGGTCCTTCTCTGGTATGGCTACACCTTC.

The CDR3 DNA is TGTGCCAGCAGTTACGGGCAGGGTGATGGGACCCAGTACTTC. It specifies CASSYGQGDGTQYF. The chain joins TRBV6-5 to TRBJ2-5; D possibly corresponds to TRBD1 (5 bases). The CDR3 is made up of 14 amino acids. Trimming stripped 2 bases from V and 7 bases from J, with 14 bases between. The germline V gene has CDR1 MNHEY and CDR2 SVGAGI.

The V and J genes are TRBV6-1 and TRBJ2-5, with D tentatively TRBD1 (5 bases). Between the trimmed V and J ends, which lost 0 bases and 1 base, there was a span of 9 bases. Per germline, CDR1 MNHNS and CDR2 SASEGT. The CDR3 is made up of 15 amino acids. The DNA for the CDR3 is TGTGCCAGCAGTGAAGCTTTGGGGCTCCAAGAGACCCAGTACTTC. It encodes CASSEALGLQETQYF.

The CDR3 sequence is CASSGGQGKYNEQFF. The CDR3 coding sequence is TGTGCCAGCAGCGGGGGACAGGGAAAGTACAATGAGCAGTTCTTC. V and J are TRBV3-1 (or the pseudogene TRBV3-2) and TRBJ2-1, with 9 bases matching TRBD1. The CDR3 runs to 15 residues. Germline loops: CDR1 LGHDT, CDR2 YNNKEL (reference sequence). After removal of 5 bases from V and 4 bases from J, the junction contained 6 bases not matched to a gene.

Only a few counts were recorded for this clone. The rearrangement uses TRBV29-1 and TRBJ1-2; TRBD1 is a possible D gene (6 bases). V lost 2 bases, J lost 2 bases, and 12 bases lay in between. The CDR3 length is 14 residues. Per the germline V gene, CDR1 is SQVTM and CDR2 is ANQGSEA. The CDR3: CSVEFKGTNYGYTF. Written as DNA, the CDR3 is TGCAGCGTTGAATTCAAGGGGACAAACTATGGCTACACCTTC. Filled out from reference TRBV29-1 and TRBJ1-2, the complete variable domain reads SAVISQKPSRDICQRGTSLTIQCQVDSQVTMMFWYRQQPGQSLTLIATANQGSEATYESGFVIDKFPISRPNLTFSTLTVSNMSPEDSSIYLCSVEFKGTNYGYTFGSGTRLTVV.

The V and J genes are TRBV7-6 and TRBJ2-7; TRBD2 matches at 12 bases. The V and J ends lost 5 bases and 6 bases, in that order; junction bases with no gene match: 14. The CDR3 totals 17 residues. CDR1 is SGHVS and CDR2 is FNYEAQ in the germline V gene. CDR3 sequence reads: CASSPSGGANHPREQYF. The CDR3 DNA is TGTGCCAGCAGCCCTAGCGGGGGGGCCAACCACCCCCGCGAGCAGTACTTC.

CDR3 region: CASSPLSGRDGYTF. The CDR3 region has the DNA TGTGCCAGCAGCCCACTTTCCGGGAGGGATGGCTACACCTTC. The chain employs TRBV9 and TRBJ1-2; D remains ambiguous. This CDR3 comprises 14 residues. CDR1 is SGDLS, CDR2 YYNGEE, per germline. V shed 4 bases and J shed 6 bases, with 16 bases lying between them.

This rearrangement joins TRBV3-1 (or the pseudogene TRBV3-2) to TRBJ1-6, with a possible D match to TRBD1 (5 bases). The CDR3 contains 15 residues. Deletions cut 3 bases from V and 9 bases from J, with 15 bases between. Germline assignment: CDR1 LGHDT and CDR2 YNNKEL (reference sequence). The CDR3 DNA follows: TGTGCCAGCAGCCATGACAGTTCGACGAGTTCACCCCTCCACTTT. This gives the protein CASSHDSSTSSPLHF.

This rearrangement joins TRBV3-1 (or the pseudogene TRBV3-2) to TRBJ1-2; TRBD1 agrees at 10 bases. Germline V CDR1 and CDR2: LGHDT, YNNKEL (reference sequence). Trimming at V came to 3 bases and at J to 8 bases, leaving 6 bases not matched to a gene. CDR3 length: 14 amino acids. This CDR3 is CASSQRQGAGGYTF. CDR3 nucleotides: TGTGCCAGCAGCCAGAGACAGGGGGCTGGGGGCTACACCTTC.

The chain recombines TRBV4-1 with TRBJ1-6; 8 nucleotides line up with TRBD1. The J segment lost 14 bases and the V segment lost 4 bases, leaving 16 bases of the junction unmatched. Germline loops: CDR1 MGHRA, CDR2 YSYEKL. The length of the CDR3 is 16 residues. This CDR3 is CASSPTAGTGGQALHF. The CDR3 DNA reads TGCGCCAGCAGCCCAACTGCCGGGACAGGAGGACAAGCCCTCCACTTT.

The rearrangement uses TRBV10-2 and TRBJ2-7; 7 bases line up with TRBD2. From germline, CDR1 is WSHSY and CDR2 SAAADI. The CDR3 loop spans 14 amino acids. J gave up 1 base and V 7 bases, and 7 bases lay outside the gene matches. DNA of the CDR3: TGCGCCAGCACTCCAGCGGGGTATTCCTACGAGCAGTACTTC. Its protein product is CASTPAGYSYEQYF.

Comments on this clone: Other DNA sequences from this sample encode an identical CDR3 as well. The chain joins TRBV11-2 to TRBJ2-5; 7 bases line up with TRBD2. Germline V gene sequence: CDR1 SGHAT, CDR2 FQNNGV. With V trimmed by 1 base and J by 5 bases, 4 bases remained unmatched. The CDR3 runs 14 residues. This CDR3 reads CASSLGGGGETQYF. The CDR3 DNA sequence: TGTGCCAGCAGCTTAGGGGGGGGAGGGGAGACCCAGTACTTC.

CDR3 loop: CASSAGPADTQYF. The CDR3 DNA follows: TGCGCCAGCAGCGCGGGGCCAGCCGATACGCAGTATTTT. This rearrangement joins TRBV5-1 to TRBJ2-3, with D maybe TRBD2 (6 bases). The V and J ends lost 4 bases and 6 bases respectively, with 12 bases between them. This CDR3 is built from 13 residues. Germline V gene lookup returns CDR1 SGHRS and CDR2 YFSETQ.